This TCR beta chain came from a study of CD8 T cells in Susac syndrome. CD8+ and CD4+ T cells taken from blood had their TCR beta sequenced. V was pared by 5 bases and J by 2 bases, with 2 bases of the junction left unmatched. CDR1 is GTSNPN and CDR2 is SVGIG in the germline V gene (reference sequence). There are 13 residues in the CDR3. RNA was extracted with the RNeasy kit, and a quantity of 0.5 to 1 ug was reverse transcribed using random hexamers. MiXCR, run by TCRdb on the immunoSEQ multiplex PCR reads, gives a single entry per CDR3 protein. Of around 220,000 distinct CDR3 sequences listed, roughly 90% were seen once; the top ten hold 0.1% to 0.15%.

This chain joins TRBV30 and TRBJ2-2, with 7 bases matching TRBD1. Specimen: CD8+ T cells from PBMCs. This TCR derives from a human donor with multiple sclerosis. CDR3 in amino acids: CAWRQGNTGELFF. DNA for the CDR3: TGTGCCTGGCGACAGGGAAACACCGGGGAGCTGTTTTTT.